Sequencing of this TCR beta chain was carried out in a study of long-term antiretroviral therapy in people with HIV. None of the participants with HIV were treated outside the United States. The cryopreserved samples used held roughly 0.9-11 million PBMC prior to extraction of DNA. The V and J ends lost 0 bases and 7 bases respectively, with 13 bases between them. Germline V gene sequence: CDR1 LNHNV, CDR2 YYDKDF (reference sequence). This CDR3 spans 16 amino acids. This was the immunoSEQ v3.0 assay at survey level. Generated by immunoSEQ multiplex PCR, the TCRdb table keeps only in-frame clones and is missing some. The table records about 33,000 clones, roughly 80% of them present only once. Study-wide findings and caveats: When set beside controls, HIV repertoires had CDR3 length ranges that were narrower. The study collected blood between 2004 and 2017, possibly under older ART regimens.

Worth noting for this clone: Its antigen is as yet unknown.

This receptor was identified in a woman aged 45-65 years with HIV. The sequenced sample was unsorted PBMCs, obtained 2 years after starting antiretroviral therapy. V and J are TRBV15 and TRBJ1-6; D unresolved. The CDR3 region has the DNA TGTGCCACCAGCAGAGATAAGGAGTTGAGGAATTCACCCCTCCACTTT. This codes for CATSRDKELRNSPLHF.